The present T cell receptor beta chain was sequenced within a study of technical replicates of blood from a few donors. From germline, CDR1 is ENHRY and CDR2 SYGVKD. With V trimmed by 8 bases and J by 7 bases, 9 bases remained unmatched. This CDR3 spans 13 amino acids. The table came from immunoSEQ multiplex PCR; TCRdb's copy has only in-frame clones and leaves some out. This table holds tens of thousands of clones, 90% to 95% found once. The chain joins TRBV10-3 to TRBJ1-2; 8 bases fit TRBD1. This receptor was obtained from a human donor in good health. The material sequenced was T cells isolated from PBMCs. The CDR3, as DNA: TGTGCCATCGAAGGGCAGGGGGCGTTTGGCTACACCTTC. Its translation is CAIEGQGAFGYTF.